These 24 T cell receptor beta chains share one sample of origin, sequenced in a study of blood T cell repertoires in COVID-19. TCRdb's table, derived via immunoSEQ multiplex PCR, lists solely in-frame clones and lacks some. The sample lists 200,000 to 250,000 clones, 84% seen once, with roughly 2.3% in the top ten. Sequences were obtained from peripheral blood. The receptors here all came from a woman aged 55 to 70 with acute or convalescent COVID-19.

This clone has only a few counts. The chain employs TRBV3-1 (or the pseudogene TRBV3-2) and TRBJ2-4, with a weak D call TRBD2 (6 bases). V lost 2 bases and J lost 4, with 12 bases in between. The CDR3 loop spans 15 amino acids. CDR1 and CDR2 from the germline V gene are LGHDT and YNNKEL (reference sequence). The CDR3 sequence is CASSQKGLGKNIQYF. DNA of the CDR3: TGTGCCAGCAGCCAAAAGGGACTGGGGAAAAACATTCAGTACTTC.

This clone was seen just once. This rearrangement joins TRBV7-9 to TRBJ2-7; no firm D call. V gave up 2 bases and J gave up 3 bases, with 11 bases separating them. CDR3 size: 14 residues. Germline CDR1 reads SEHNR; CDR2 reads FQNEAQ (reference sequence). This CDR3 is CASSLSASYYEQYF. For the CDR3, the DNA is TGTGCCAGCAGCTTATCTGCCAGTTACTACGAGCAGTACTTC. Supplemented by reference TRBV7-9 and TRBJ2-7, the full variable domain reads DTGVSQNPRHKITKRGQNVTFRCDPISEHNRLYWYRQTLGQGPEFLTYFQNEAQLEKSRLLSDRFSAERPKGSFSTLEIQRTEQGDSAMYLCASSLSASYYEQYFGPGTRLTVT.

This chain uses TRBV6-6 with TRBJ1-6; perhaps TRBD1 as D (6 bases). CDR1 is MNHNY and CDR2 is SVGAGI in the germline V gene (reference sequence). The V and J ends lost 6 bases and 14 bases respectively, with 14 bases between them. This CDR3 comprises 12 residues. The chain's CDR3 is CASRETGSTLHF. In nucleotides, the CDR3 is TGTGCCAGCAGAGAGACAGGATCCACCCTCCACTTT.

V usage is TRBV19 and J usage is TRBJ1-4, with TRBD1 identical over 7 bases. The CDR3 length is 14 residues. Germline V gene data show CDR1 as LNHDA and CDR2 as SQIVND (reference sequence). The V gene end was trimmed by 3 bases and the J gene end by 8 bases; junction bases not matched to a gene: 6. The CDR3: CASSITGVYEKLFF. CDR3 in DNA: TGTGCCAGTAGTATTACAGGGGTCTACGAAAAACTGTTTTTT.

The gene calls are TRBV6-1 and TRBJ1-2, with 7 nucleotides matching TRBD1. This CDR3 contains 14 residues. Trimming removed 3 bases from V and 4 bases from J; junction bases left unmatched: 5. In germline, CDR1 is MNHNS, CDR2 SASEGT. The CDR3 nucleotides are TGTGCCAGCAGTGATGGGACAGCCTTCTATGGCTACACCTTC. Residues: CASSDGTAFYGYTF.

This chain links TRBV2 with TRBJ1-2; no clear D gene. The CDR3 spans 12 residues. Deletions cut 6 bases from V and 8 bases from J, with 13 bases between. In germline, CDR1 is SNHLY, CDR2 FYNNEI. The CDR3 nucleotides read TGTGCCAGCAGCTACGGTGAATCGGGCTACACCTTC. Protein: CASSYGESGYTF.

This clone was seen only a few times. This chain's CDR3 is CATRIGARGNQPQHF. The CDR3 DNA is TGTGCCACCAGAATCGGCGCCCGCGGGAATCAGCCCCAGCATTTT. J is TRBJ1-5 and V is TRBV19, with D unclear. The germline V and J ends were trimmed by 10 bases and 4 bases, with 20 bases remaining between them. CDR3 length equals 15 residues. The V gene's germline CDR1 is LNHDA and CDR2 SQIVND (reference sequence). The variable domain in full, with the rest retrieved from reference TRBV19 and TRBJ1-5, is DGGITQSPKYLFRKEGQNVTLSCEQNLNHDAMYWYRQDPGQGLRLIYYSQIVNDFQKGDIAEGYSVSREKKESFPLTVTSAQKNPTAFYLCATRIGARGNQPQHFGDGTRLSIL.

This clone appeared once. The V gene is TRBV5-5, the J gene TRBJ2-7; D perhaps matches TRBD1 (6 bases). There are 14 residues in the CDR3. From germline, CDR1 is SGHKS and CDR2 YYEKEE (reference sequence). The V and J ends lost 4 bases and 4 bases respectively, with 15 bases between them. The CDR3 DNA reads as TGTGCCAGCAGCCCAACAGGGTCTTTTTACGAGCAGTACTTC. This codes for CASSPTGSFYEQYF.

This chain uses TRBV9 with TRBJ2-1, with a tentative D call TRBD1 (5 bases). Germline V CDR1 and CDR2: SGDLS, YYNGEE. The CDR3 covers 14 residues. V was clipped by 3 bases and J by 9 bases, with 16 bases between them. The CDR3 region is CASSGQPRGTEQFF. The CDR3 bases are TGTGCCAGCAGCGGACAACCAAGGGGCACTGAGCAGTTCTTC. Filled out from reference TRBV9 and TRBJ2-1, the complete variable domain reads DSGVTQTPKHLITATGQRVTLRCSPRSGDLSVYWYQQSLDQGLQFLIQYYNGEERAKGNILERFSAQQFPDLHSELNLSSLELGDSALYFCASSGQPRGTEQFFGPGTRLTVL.

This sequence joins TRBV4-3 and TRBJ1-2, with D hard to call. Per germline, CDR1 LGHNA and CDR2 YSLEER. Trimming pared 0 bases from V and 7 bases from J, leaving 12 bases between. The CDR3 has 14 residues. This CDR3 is CASSQEPGSPGYTF. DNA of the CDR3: TGCGCCAGCAGCCAAGAGCCCGGGAGTCCTGGCTACACCTTC.

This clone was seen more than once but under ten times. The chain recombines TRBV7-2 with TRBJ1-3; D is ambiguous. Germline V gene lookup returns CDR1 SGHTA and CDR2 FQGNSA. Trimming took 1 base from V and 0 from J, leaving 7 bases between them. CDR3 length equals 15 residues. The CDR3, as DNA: TGTGCCAGCAGCTTAGTCGGGAGCTCTGGAAACACCATATATTTT. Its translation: CASSLVGSSGNTIYF.

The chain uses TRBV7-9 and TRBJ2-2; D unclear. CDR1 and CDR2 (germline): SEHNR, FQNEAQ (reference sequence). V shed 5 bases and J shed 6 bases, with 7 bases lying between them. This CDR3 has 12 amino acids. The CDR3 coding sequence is TGTGCCAGCAGCCCCGTCCCCGGGGAGCTGTTTTTT. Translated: CASSPVPGELFF.

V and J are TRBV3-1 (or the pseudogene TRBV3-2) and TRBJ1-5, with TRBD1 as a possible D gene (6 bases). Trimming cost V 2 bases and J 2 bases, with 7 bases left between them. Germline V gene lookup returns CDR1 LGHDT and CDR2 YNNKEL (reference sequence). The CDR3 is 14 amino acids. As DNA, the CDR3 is TGTGCCAGCAGCCAATCAGGGGGCAATCAGCCCCAGCATTTT. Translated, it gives CASSQSGGNQPQHF.

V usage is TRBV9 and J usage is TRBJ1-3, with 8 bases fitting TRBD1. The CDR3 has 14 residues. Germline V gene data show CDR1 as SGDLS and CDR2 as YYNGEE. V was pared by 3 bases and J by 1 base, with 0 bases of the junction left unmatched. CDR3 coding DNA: TGTGCCAGCAGCGGACAGGGGTCTGGAAACACCATATATTTT. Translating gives CASSGQGSGNTIYF.

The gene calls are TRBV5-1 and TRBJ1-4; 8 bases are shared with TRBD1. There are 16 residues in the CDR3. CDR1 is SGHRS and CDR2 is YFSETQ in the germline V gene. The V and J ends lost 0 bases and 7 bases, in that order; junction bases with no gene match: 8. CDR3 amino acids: CASSLGDRSMSEKLFF. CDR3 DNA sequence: TGCGCCAGCAGCTTGGGGGACAGGTCTATGTCTGAAAAACTGTTTTTT.

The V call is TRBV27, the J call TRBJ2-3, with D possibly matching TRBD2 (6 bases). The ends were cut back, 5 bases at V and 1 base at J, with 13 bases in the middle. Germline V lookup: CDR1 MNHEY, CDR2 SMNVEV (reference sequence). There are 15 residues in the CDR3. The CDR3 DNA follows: TGTGCCAGCAGTCCGGCGGGGCTGGGCACAGATACGCAGTATTTT. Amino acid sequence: CASSPAGLGTDTQYF.

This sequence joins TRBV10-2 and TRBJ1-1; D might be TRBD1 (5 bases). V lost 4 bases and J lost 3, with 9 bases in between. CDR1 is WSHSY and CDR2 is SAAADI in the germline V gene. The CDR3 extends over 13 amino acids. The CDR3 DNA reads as TGCGCCAGCAGTGTCCAGACAGACACTGAAGCTTTCTTT. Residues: CASSVQTDTEAFF.

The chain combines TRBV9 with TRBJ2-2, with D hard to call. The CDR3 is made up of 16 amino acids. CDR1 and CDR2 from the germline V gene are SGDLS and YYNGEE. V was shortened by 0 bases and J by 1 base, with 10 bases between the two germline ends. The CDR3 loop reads CASSVASRGNTGELFF. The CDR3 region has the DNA TGTGCCAGCAGCGTAGCCTCAAGAGGGAACACCGGGGAGCTGTTTTTT.

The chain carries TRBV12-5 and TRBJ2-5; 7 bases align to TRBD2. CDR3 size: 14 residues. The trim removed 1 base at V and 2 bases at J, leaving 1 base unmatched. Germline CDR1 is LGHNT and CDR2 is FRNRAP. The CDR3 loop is CASGLAGGQETQYF. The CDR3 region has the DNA TGTGCTAGTGGTTTGGCGGGGGGACAAGAGACCCAGTACTTC.

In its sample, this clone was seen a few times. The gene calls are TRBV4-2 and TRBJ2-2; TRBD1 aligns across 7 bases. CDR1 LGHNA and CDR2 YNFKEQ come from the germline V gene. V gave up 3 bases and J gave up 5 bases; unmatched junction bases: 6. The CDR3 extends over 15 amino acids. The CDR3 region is CASSQKGAGTGELFF. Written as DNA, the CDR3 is TGTGCCAGCAGCCAGAAGGGGGCCGGGACCGGGGAGCTGTTTTTT.

The CDR3 coding sequence is TGTGCCAGCAGCTTGGGCTCGGAGGATGTGAATTCACCCCTCCACTTT. Translating it yields CASSLGSEDVNSPLHF. The chain uses TRBV5-5 and TRBJ1-6, with no clear D. The CDR3 sequence is 16 residues long. V was pared by 0 bases and J by 7 bases, with 14 bases between. CDR1 SGHKS and CDR2 YYEKEE come from the germline V gene (reference sequence).

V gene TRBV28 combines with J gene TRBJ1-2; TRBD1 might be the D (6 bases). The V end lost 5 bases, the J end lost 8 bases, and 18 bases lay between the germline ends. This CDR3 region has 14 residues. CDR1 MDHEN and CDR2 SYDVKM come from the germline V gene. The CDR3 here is CASSPPTGMGGYTF. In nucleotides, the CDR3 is TGTGCCAGCAGTCCCCCTACAGGGATGGGCGGCTACACCTTC.

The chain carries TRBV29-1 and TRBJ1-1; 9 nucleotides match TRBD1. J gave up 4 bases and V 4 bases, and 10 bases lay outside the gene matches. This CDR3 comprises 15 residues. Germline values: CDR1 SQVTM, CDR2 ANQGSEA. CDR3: CSVGVRRTGVTEAFF. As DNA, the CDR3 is TGCAGCGTTGGGGTCCGGAGGACAGGGGTCACTGAAGCTTTCTTT.

CDR3 coding DNA: TGTGCCAGCAGCTTCGGACTAGCCCTCTACAATGAGCAGTTCTTC. It specifies CASSFGLALYNEQFF. The chain employs TRBV7-9 and TRBJ2-1; 8 positions agree with TRBD2. This CDR3 is built from 15 residues. V shed 3 bases, J shed 3 bases, and the junction held 4 bases outside the gene matches. Germline assignment: CDR1 SEHNR and CDR2 FQNEAQ (reference sequence).